The present entry profiles one T cell receptor (beta chain) with its context. This sample is part of a study of T cell changes during pregnancy in multiple sclerosis. The data were produced by immunoSEQ multiplex PCR, yet TCRdb's version contains in-frame clones alone and is incomplete. The table records fewer than 95,000 clones, about 93% of them present only once. There are 15 residues in the CDR3. V dropped 5 bases and J dropped 7; count of bases not matched to a gene: 10. CDR1 is MNHEY and CDR2 is SMNVEV in the germline V gene (reference sequence). The source was peripheral blood, collected in the first trimester of pregnancy. The chain joins TRBV27 to TRBJ2-1; 8 bases align to TRBD2. This clonotype was sampled from a female donor in good health, enrolled as a control in a pregnancy study. In nucleotides, the CDR3 is TGTGCCAGCAGTCCAAGGCGGGAGGAGTCGAATGAGCAGTTCTTC. Its translation is CASSPRREESNEQFF.